This T cell receptor (beta chain) was sequenced during a study of tumor T cells in aggressive B-cell lymphoma. Sequenced by immunoSEQ multiplex PCR; TCRdb stores in-frame clones only, minus some. The sample contains about 2,800 clones, roughly 89% of which appear only once. This receptor was obtained from an adult with diffuse large B cell lymphoma. Sequenced: tumor tissue.

CDR3 nucleotide sequence: TGTGCCAGCTCACCCCTCCCGACTAGGACAGATACGCAGTATTTT. It specifies CASSPLPTRTDTQYF. This chain links TRBV18 with TRBJ2-3; TRBD2 is a possible D gene (6 bases). The V end was cut by 3 bases, the J end by 3 bases, with 13 bases between. Germline-derived CDR1 and CDR2 are KGHSH and LQKENI. The CDR3 length is 15 residues.